These 28 T cell receptor beta chains came from one sample sequenced in a study of PD-L1 blockade in urothelial cancer. Data came from immunoSEQ multiplex PCR; TCRdb stores just in-frame clones and leaves some out. The data hold roughly 44,000 clones, with around 80% observed a single time. The specimen was PBMCs, collected around atezolizumab (anti-PD-L1) treatment. These receptors were taken from an older man with urothelial cancer.

The J gene is TRBJ2-7, the V gene TRBV5-4; 8 nucleotides line up with TRBD1. The germline gives CDR1 SGHNT, CDR2 YYREEE (reference sequence). The CDR3 runs to 15 residues. Losses at the gene ends were 4 bases for V and 3 bases for J; bases not matched to a gene: 9. DNA of the CDR3: TGTGCCAGCAGCCCTCGAGGACAGGGAAACTACGAGCAGTACTTC. It is translated as CASSPRGQGNYEQYF.

The rearrangement uses TRBV6-1 and TRBJ1-2, with 8 bases lining up with TRBD1. From germline, CDR1 is MNHNS and CDR2 SASEGT. With 8 bases clipped from V and 5 bases from J, the junction kept 4 bases outside the gene matches. This CDR3 is 12 amino acids long. CDR3 nucleotides: TGTGCCAGCTGGACAGGGATTTATGGCTACACCTTC. Protein sequence: CASWTGIYGYTF.

The V call is TRBV7-9, the J call TRBJ1-1; TRBD1 is a possible D gene (5 bases). Germline CDR1 is SEHNR and CDR2 is FQNEAQ (reference sequence). The germline V and J ends were trimmed by 6 bases and 1 base, with 15 bases remaining between them. The CDR3 is 15 amino acids. The CDR3: CASSSDRQWNTEAFF. The CDR3 DNA reads as TGTGCCAGCAGTTCAGATAGACAGTGGAACACTGAAGCTTTCTTT.

This clone has a handful of counts. This sequence joins TRBV2 and TRBJ1-1, with 8 bases identical to TRBD1. Germline CDR1 is SNHLY and CDR2 is FYNNEI. The CDR3 contains 14 residues. After removal of 5 bases from V and 6 bases from J, the junction contained 8 bases not matched to a gene. In nucleotides, the CDR3 is TGTGCCAGCAGTCTCTCCCAGGGGGCCGCTGAAGCTTTCTTT. Its translation is CASSLSQGAAEAFF.

This chain connects TRBV7-3 to TRBJ2-1; TRBD2 aligns across 10 bases. Germline V gives CDR1 SGHTA, CDR2 FQGTGA. This CDR3 has 15 residues. J gave up 10 bases and V 6 bases, and 12 bases lay outside the gene matches. The CDR3: CASSSQRGLASEQFF. CDR3 nucleotides: TGTGCCAGCAGTTCCCAGAGGGGACTAGCGAGCGAGCAGTTCTTC.

The CDR3 coding sequence is TGTGCCAGCACCCACCAGACTAGCGGGAGGGGGGGAAAGACCCAGTACTTC. Its protein is CASTHQTSGRGGKTQYF. The chain has TRBV28 and TRBJ2-5; 14 positions agree with TRBD2. Losses at the gene ends were 7 bases for V and 6 bases for J; bases not matched to a gene: 13. Germline V gives CDR1 MDHEN, CDR2 SYDVKM. The CDR3 sequence is 17 residues long.

The V and J genes are TRBV4-1 and TRBJ2-2, with 7 bases aligning to TRBD2. V shed 0 bases, J shed 6 bases, and the junction held 10 bases outside the gene matches. CDR1 is MGHRA, CDR2 YSYEKL, per germline. This CDR3 spans 17 amino acids. The DNA of the CDR3 is TGCGCCAGCAGCCAAGAAACCCCGGGAGGAATCGCCGGGGAGCTGTTTTTT. It specifies CASSQETPGGIAGELFF.

The rearrangement links TRBV7-9 to TRBJ2-1; 7 bases are a match to TRBD1. J was trimmed by 7 bases and V by 5 bases; bases with no gene match: 11. The CDR3 runs 15 residues. Germline V lookup: CDR1 SEHNR, CDR2 FQNEAQ (reference sequence). The CDR3 nucleotides read TGTGCCAGCAGCCTCGATCGACAGGGCCGGAATGAGCAGTTCTTC. Amino acid sequence: CASSLDRQGRNEQFF.

V usage is TRBV13 and J usage is TRBJ1-2, with 8 positions matching TRBD1. With V trimmed by 1 base and J by 4 bases, 2 bases remained unmatched. In germline, CDR1 is PRHDT, CDR2 FYEKMQ (reference sequence). The CDR3 is 14 amino acids. The CDR3 sequence: CASSLDRGTYGYTF. Here the CDR3 DNA reads TGTGCCAGCAGCTTAGACAGGGGGACCTATGGCTACACCTTC.

The sample holds one count of this clone. The chain is built from TRBV25-1 and TRBJ2-4; tentative D call: TRBD1 (7 bases). Germline-derived CDR1 and CDR2 are MGHDK and SYGVNS. V was trimmed by 3 bases and J by 7 bases, leaving 19 bases between them. This CDR3 spans 16 amino acids. In nucleotides, the CDR3 is TGTGCCAGCAGTGATCCCCGGGCGACAGGGAGGAACATTCAGTACTTC. Its translation is CASSDPRATGRNIQYF.

The DNA of the CDR3 is TGTGCCAGCAGCCCCCCGTCGGCAGGGGCTAGAAGGACCGGGGAGCTGTTTTTT. Its protein is CASSPPSAGARRTGELFF. This chain connects TRBV7-2 to TRBJ2-2; maybe TRBD1 (6 bases). CDR3 length: 18 residues. Germline values: CDR1 SGHTA, CDR2 FQGNSA. The ends were cut back, 5 bases at V and 5 bases at J, with 24 bases in the middle.

The chain links TRBV14 to TRBJ1-2, with TRBD1 matching 7 bases. The ends lost 5 bases at V and 8 bases at J; junction bases unmatched: 11. Germline V gene sequence: CDR1 SGHDN, CDR2 FVKESK. The CDR3 totals 14 residues. CDR3 sequence: CASSITRQGVGYTF. The CDR3 bases are TGTGCCAGCAGCATTACTCGACAGGGCGTCGGCTACACCTTC.

This chain uses TRBV18 with TRBJ1-5; maybe TRBD1 (5 bases). V was pared by 2 bases and J by 4 bases, with 15 bases between. The CDR3 loop spans 16 amino acids. Per germline, CDR1 KGHSH and CDR2 LQKENI. The CDR3 reads CASSPERQGENQPQHF. The DNA of the CDR3 is TGTGCCAGCTCACCAGAACGGCAGGGCGAGAATCAGCCCCAGCATTTT.

This clone showed up just a few times. V is TRBV5-8 and J is TRBJ2-5; the match to TRBD1 covers 10 bases. The ends lost 4 bases at V and 5 bases at J; junction bases unmatched: 8. Germline V CDR1 and CDR2: SGHTS, YDEGEE. There are 15 residues in the CDR3. The CDR3 here is CASSLGDRGRETQYF. The CDR3 coding sequence is TGTGCCAGCAGCCTGGGGGACAGGGGCCGCGAGACCCAGTACTTC.

The rearrangement joins TRBV4-3 to TRBJ1-4, with TRBD1 matching over 9 bases. The CDR3 has 16 residues. The germline CDR1 and CDR2 sequences are LGHNA and YSLEER. Losses at the gene ends were 1 base for V and 5 bases for J; bases not matched to a gene: 5. CDR3 loop: CASSQGGQGRNEKLFF. Here the CDR3 DNA reads TGCGCCAGCAGCCAAGGCGGACAGGGGAGGAATGAAAAACTGTTTTTT.

The gene calls are TRBV2 and TRBJ2-5, with TRBD1 as a possible D gene (5 bases). This CDR3 spans 11 amino acids. Germline CDR1 is SNHLY and CDR2 is FYNNEI. V gave up 4 bases and J gave up 9 bases, with 9 bases separating them. The CDR3 loop is CASSAMGPQYF. The CDR3 DNA reads as TGTGCCAGCAGTGCCATGGGGCCCCAGTACTTC.

The chain combines TRBV7-2 with TRBJ2-5; 8 nucleotides match TRBD2. Per germline, CDR1 SGHTA and CDR2 FQGNSA. This CDR3 region has 16 residues. V shed 1 base, J shed 5 bases, and the junction held 9 bases outside the gene matches. The CDR3 region is CASSLGPAGGEETQYF. Written as DNA, the CDR3 is TGTGCCAGCAGCTTAGGGCCCGCGGGAGGTGAGGAGACCCAGTACTTC.

The chain is built from TRBV7-9 and TRBJ2-2; D is undetermined. Germline V gives CDR1 SEHNR, CDR2 FQNEAQ (reference sequence). V lost 3 bases and J lost 6, with 8 bases in between. CDR3 length: 13 residues. As DNA, the CDR3 is TGTGCCAGCAGCTTGAACTCCGCCGGGGAGCTGTTTTTT. It specifies CASSLNSAGELFF.

This chain uses TRBV19 with TRBJ1-3; D is ambiguous. V shed 5 bases and J shed 0 bases, with 5 bases lying between them. The germline V gene encodes CDR1 LNHDA and CDR2 SQIVND (reference sequence). The CDR3 extends over 13 amino acids. As DNA, the CDR3 is TGTGCCAGTAGTGGGAGCTCTGGAAACACCATATATTTT. Translated, it gives CASSGSSGNTIYF.

The chain carries TRBV5-6 and TRBJ2-3; TRBD2 matches 13 bases. The CDR3 has 15 amino acids. With V trimmed by 0 bases and J by 6 bases, 1 base remained unmatched. Germline V gene sequence: CDR1 SGHDT, CDR2 YYEEEE. The CDR3 nucleotides are TGTGCCAGCAGCTTGGCACTAGCGGGAGGGGATACGCAGTATTTT. Protein product: CASSLALAGGDTQYF.

This chain's CDR3 is CASSLPGLQRDEQFF. CDR3 bases: TGTGCCAGCAGTCTTCCGGGACTCCAGCGCGATGAGCAGTTCTTC. The chain couples TRBV28 to TRBJ2-1, with TRBD2 as a possible D gene (6 bases). The germline gives CDR1 MDHEN, CDR2 SYDVKM. Deletions cut 5 bases from V and 8 bases from J, with 19 bases between. CDR3 size: 15 residues.

CDR3 sequence reads: CASSPSFSYEQYF. In DNA, the CDR3 is TGTGCCAGCAGCCCGAGTTTTTCCTACGAGCAGTACTTC. The chain uses TRBV7-3 and TRBJ2-7; no clear D. Trimming removed 5 bases at V and 1 base at J, with 9 bases between. CDR1 is SGHTA and CDR2 is FQGTGA in the germline V gene. This CDR3 is built from 13 residues.

V and J are TRBV5-1 and TRBJ2-1; no clear D. The germline CDR1 and CDR2 sequences are SGHRS and YFSETQ. The CDR3 runs 12 residues. Trimming stripped 0 bases from V and 5 bases from J, with 3 bases between. The CDR3 bases are TGCGCCAGCAGCTTGGTAAACAATGAGCAGTTCTTC. As protein: CASSLVNNEQFF.

This chain connects TRBV11-2 to TRBJ1-5, with D maybe TRBD1 (6 bases). CDR1 is SGHAT and CDR2 is FQNNGV in the germline V gene. The CDR3 consists of 17 residues. V lost 1 base, J lost 6 bases, and 19 bases lay in between. The DNA of the CDR3 is TGTGCCAGCAGCTTAGGGAGCGGGACATCCGGCGGTCAGCCCCAGCATTTT. Its translation: CASSLGSGTSGGQPQHF. The whole variable domain, filled in from reference TRBV11-2 and TRBJ1-5, reads EAGVAQSPRYKIIEKRQSVAFWCNPISGHATLYWYQQILGQGPKLLIQFQNNGVVDDSQLPKDRFSAERLKGVDSTLKIQPAKLEDSAVYLCASSLGSGTSGGQPQHFGDGTRLSIL.

This clone was seen a few times. The chain links TRBV10-3 to TRBJ1-2; the D gene is possibly TRBD1 (6 bases). Trimming removed 4 bases at V and 4 bases at J, with 10 bases between. The CDR3 loop spans 13 amino acids. The V gene's germline CDR1 is ENHRY and CDR2 SYGVKD. The CDR3 DNA follows: TGTGCCATCAGTGCGGGGGGGCCCTATGGCTACACCTTC. Protein: CAISAGGPYGYTF.

The rearrangement uses TRBV7-9 and TRBJ1-5, with a weak D call TRBD1 (6 bases). The length of the CDR3 is 15 residues. The germline V and J ends were trimmed by 5 bases and 6 bases, with 17 bases remaining between them. The germline CDR1 and CDR2 sequences are SEHNR and FQNEAQ (reference sequence). CDR3 DNA: TGTGCCAGCAGCCCAGGGACGGCCAGGGGTCAGCCCCAGCATTTT. Its translation: CASSPGTARGQPQHF.

The chain is built from TRBV19 and TRBJ2-1; 7 bases match TRBD2. Germline V gives CDR1 LNHDA, CDR2 SQIVND (reference sequence). The CDR3 loop spans 15 amino acids. V trimming: 3 bases; J trimming: 4 bases; junction bases outside the gene matches: 6. DNA of the CDR3: TGTGCCAGTAGTATGTTGCGGGGGACTTACAATGAGCAGTTCTTC. Its translation: CASSMLRGTYNEQFF.

The chain couples TRBV5-1 to TRBJ2-1; 8 bases align to TRBD2. The CDR3 is 17 residues long. Trimming took 4 bases from V and 1 from J; bases not matched to a gene: 10. The germline V gene has CDR1 SGHRS and CDR2 YFSETQ. CDR3 coding DNA: TGCGCCAGCAGCCTGGGGGACCGGGGGGGATCCTACAATGAGCAGTTCTTC. It yields the protein CASSLGDRGGSYNEQFF.